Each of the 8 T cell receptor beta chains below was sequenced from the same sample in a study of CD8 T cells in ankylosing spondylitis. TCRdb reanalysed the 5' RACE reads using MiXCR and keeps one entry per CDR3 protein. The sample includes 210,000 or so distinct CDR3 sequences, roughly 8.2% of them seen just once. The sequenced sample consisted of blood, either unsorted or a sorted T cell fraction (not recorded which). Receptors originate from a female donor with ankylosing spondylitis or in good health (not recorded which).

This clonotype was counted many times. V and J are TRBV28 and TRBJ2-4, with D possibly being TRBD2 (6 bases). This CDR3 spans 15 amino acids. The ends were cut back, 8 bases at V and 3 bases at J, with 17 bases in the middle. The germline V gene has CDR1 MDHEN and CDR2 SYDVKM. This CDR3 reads CASLALGVGKNIQYF. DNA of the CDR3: TGTGCCAGCCTAGCGTTAGGGGTGGGCAAAAACATTCAGTACTTC. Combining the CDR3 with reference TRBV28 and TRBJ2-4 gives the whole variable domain DVKVTQSSRYLVKRTGEKVFLECVQDMDHENMFWYRQDPGLGLRLIYFSYDVKMKEKGDIPEGYSVSREKKERFSLILESASTNQTSMYLCASLALGVGKNIQYFGAGTRLSVL.

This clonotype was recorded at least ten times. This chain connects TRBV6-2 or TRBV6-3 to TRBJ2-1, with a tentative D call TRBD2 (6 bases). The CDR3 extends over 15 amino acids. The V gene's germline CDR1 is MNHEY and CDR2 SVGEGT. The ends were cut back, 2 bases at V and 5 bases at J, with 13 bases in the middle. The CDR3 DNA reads TGTGCCAGCAGTTACATCGGACTAAGGAACAATGAGCAGTTCTTC. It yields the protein CASSYIGLRNNEQFF.

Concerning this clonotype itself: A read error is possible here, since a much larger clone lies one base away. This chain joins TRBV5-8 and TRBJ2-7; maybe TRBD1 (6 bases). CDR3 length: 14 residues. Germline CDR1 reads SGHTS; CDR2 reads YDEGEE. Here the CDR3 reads CASSQQGPLYEQHF. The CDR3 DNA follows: TGTGCCAGCAGCCAACAGGGTCCCCTCTACGAGCAGCACTTC.

CDR3 amino acids: CASSQEAGVGTEAFF. The CDR3 region has the DNA TGCGCCAGCAGCCAAGAGGCAGGGGTTGGAACTGAAGCTTTCTTT. The chain uses TRBV4-3 and TRBJ1-1; a possible D gene is TRBD1 (6 bases). V was shortened by 0 bases and J by 5 bases, with 13 bases between the two germline ends. CDR1 LGHNA and CDR2 YSLEER come from the germline V gene. The CDR3 spans 15 residues.

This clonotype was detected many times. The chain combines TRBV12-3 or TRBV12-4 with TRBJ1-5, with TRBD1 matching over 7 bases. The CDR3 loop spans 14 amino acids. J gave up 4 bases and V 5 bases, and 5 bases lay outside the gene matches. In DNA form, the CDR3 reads TGTGCCAGCAGTATAGGACAGGTAAATCAGCCCCAGCATTTT. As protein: CASSIGQVNQPQHF.

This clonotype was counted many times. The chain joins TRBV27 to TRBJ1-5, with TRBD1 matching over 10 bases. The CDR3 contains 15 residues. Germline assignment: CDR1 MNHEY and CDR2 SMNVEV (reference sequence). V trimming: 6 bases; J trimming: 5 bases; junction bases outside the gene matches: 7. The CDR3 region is CASRTRDRGDQPQHF. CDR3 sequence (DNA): TGTGCCAGCAGGACCCGGGACAGGGGAGATCAGCCCCAGCATTTT.

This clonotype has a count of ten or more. CDR3 region: CASRLSLPSTEQFF. CDR3 nucleotide sequence: TGTGCCAGCAGGTTATCCCTACCTAGCACTGAGCAGTTCTTC. This rearrangement joins TRBV13 to TRBJ2-1; maybe TRBD2 (5 bases). The V end lost 6 bases, the J end lost 9 bases, and 18 bases lay between the germline ends. The germline V gene has CDR1 PRHDT and CDR2 FYEKMQ (reference sequence). CDR3 size: 14 residues.

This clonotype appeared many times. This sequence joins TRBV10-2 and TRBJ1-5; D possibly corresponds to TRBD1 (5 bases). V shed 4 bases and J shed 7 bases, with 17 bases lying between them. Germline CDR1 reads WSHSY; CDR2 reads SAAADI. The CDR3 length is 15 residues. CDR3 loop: CASSASRAGGQPQHF. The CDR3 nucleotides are TGCGCCAGCAGTGCCAGCAGGGCCGGAGGGCAGCCCCAGCATTTT.